These 19 T cell receptor beta chains were sequenced from one sample in a study of T-cell reconstitution after alpha-beta-depleted transplantation in children. Unique molecular identifiers were used in preparing the TCRbeta library. From the PCR reads, TCRdb called clonotypes with MiXCR, one entry per CDR3 protein. This sample yields over 100,000 distinct CDR3 sequences, of which about a tenth are seen a single time; less than 40% belongs to the top ten. The source material was PBMCs, sampled before TCRalphabeta/CD19-depleted stem cell transplant. All receptors come from a boy aged 2 to 10 with acute lymphoblastic leukemia, due to receive a stem cell transplant.

The CDR3 spells CASSYAGTAWSGYTF. In nucleotides, the CDR3 is TGTGCCAGCAGTTACGCCGGGACTGCCTGGTCTGGCTACACCTTC. This chain links TRBV6-2 or TRBV6-3 with TRBJ1-2; tentative D call: TRBD1 (5 bases). Germline V lookup: CDR1 MNHEY, CDR2 SVGEGT. V was shortened by 2 bases and J by 7 bases, with 17 bases between the two germline ends. The CDR3 length is 15 residues.

J is TRBJ2-5 and V is TRBV30, with TRBD2 as a possible D gene (6 bases). V was trimmed by 6 bases and J by 7 bases, leaving 15 bases between them. This CDR3 comprises 12 residues. Germline CDR1 GTSNPN, CDR2 SVGIG (reference sequence). CDR3 sequence (DNA): TGTGCCTGCACTTTGGGGGGTTCGACCCAGTACTTC. This translates into CACTLGGSTQYF.

This chain joins TRBV20-1 and TRBJ1-2, with D possibly matching TRBD1 (5 bases). The CDR3 spans 15 residues. The V end was cut by 0 bases, the J end by 4 bases, with 15 bases between. In germline, CDR1 is DFQATT, CDR2 SNEGSKA (reference sequence). The CDR3 loop is CSARDKQVALYGYTF. The CDR3 coding sequence is TGCAGTGCTAGAGACAAACAGGTAGCCCTCTATGGCTACACCTTC.

The chain uses TRBV20-1 and TRBJ1-4; possibly TRBD1 for D (5 bases). Germline CDR1 DFQATT, CDR2 SNEGSKA (reference sequence). The CDR3 spans 12 residues. The V and J ends lost 5 bases and 7 bases respectively, with 11 bases between them. CDR3 amino acids: CSAQGWSEKLFF. DNA for the CDR3: TGCAGTGCTCAGGGATGGAGTGAAAAACTGTTTTTT.

The table lists this clonotype with a count of one. The chain combines TRBV25-1 with TRBJ2-3; D uncertain. V dropped 1 base and J dropped 2 bases, with 13 bases sitting between them. Germline lookup yields CDR1 MGHDK and CDR2 SYGVNS. The CDR3 is 16 residues long. CDR3 bases: TGTGCCAGCAGTGAATCCCGTTCGGACCCCACAGATACGCAGTATTTT. Its translation: CASSESRSDPTDTQYF.

The chain couples TRBV5-1 to TRBJ2-1; 7 bases agree with TRBD2. The CDR3 covers 15 residues. Germline V gives CDR1 SGHRS, CDR2 YFSETQ. V lost 6 bases and J lost 6; bases outside the gene matches: 12. This CDR3 is CASKRDEWGGNEQFF. The CDR3 DNA is TGCGCCAGCAAGCGGGATGAGTGGGGGGGCAATGAGCAGTTCTTC.

This clonotype has only a few counts. The chain is built from TRBV12-3 or TRBV12-4 and TRBJ2-1, with D possibly being TRBD2 (6 bases). V lost 6 bases and J 3 bases, leaving 24 bases between the germline ends. There are 18 residues in the CDR3. The CDR3 is CASSQPPGGLRLYNEQFF. CDR3 coding DNA: TGTGCCAGCAGCCAACCCCCCGGAGGGCTCCGTCTCTACAATGAGCAGTTCTTC.

This clonotype has a handful of counts. The chain couples TRBV10-2 to TRBJ2-2; D is unclear. Germline loops: CDR1 WSHSY, CDR2 SAAADI. The CDR3 spans 12 residues. V gave up 0 bases and J gave up 8 bases, with 4 bases separating them. The CDR3: CASSESTGELFF. CDR3 in DNA: TGCGCCAGCAGTGAGTCAACTGGGGAGCTGTTTTTT.

Ten or more counts support this clonotype. The chain couples TRBV2 to TRBJ1-1; 8 bases line up with TRBD1. The junction had 10 bases not matched to a gene; V was cut back by 10 bases and J by 3 bases. The CDR3 runs 14 residues. CDR1 is SNHLY, CDR2 FYNNEI, per germline. The CDR3 DNA reads as TGTGCCACTCAGGGGGCGCGGAGGGACACTGAAGCTTTCTTT. Translating gives CATQGARRDTEAFF.

This clonotype showed up just a few times. The chain joins TRBV5-1 to TRBJ2-1; tentative D call: TRBD2 (7 bases). CDR1 and CDR2 (germline): SGHRS, YFSETQ. With 6 bases removed from V and 5 bases from J, the gap between germline ends came to 27 bases. This CDR3 has 18 amino acids. The CDR3 DNA sequence: TGCGCCAGCACCTCTTTGACCGGGGGCGGGAGTTTGCACAATGAGCAGTTCTTC. Its translation is CASTSLTGGGSLHNEQFF. Complete variable domain (other parts from reference TRBV5-1 and TRBJ2-1): KAGVTQTPRYLIKTRGQQVTLSCSPISGHRSVSWYQQTPGQGLQFLFEYFSETQRNKGNFPGRFSGRQFSNSRSEMNVSTLELGDSALYLCASTSLTGGGSLHNEQFFGPGTRLTVL.

The sample holds many counts of this clonotype. V gene TRBV5-1 combines with J gene TRBJ2-2; TRBD2 aligns across 7 bases. The CDR3 runs to 14 residues. V shed 6 bases and J 0 bases; nucleotides not matched to a gene: 2. Germline V gene data show CDR1 as SGHRS and CDR2 as YFSETQ. For the CDR3, the DNA is TGCGCCAGCAAGGCGGGGGCGAACACCGGGGAGCTGTTTTTT. It specifies CASKAGANTGELFF. Filled out from reference TRBV5-1 and TRBJ2-2, the complete variable domain reads KAGVTQTPRYLIKTRGQQVTLSCSPISGHRSVSWYQQTPGQGLQFLFEYFSETQRNKGNFPGRFSGRQFSNSRSEMNVSTLELGDSALYLCASKAGANTGELFFGEGSRLTVL.

V usage is TRBV20-1 and J usage is TRBJ2-7; D is unresolved. V was clipped by 5 bases and J by 4 bases, with 9 bases between them. The CDR3 is 11 amino acids. Germline CDR1 and CDR2: DFQATT and SNEGSKA (reference sequence). CDR3 amino acids: CSAPVQYEQYF. The CDR3 nucleotides read TGCAGTGCTCCCGTCCAGTACGAGCAGTACTTC.

At least ten counts were recorded for this clonotype. V and J are TRBV4-2 and TRBJ2-3; D is ambiguous. The CDR3 runs 15 residues. Trimming took 1 base from V and 4 from J, leaving 12 bases between them. Germline V CDR1 and CDR2: LGHNA, YNFKEQ. The CDR3 reads CASSQVSLGADTQYF. The CDR3 coding sequence is TGTGCCAGCAGCCAAGTGTCCCTCGGCGCAGATACGCAGTATTTT.

This clonotype was seen repeatedly, ten times or more. The genes are TRBV20-1 and TRBJ2-7; 9 bases match TRBD2. With V trimmed by 5 bases and J by 5 bases, 13 bases remained unmatched. This CDR3 region has 15 residues. Germline lookup yields CDR1 DFQATT and CDR2 SNEGSKA (reference sequence). The CDR3 region is CSAHILAGKVDEQYF. The CDR3 coding sequence is TGCAGTGCTCATATTCTAGCGGGAAAGGTCGACGAGCAGTACTTC.

V and J are TRBV7-9 and TRBJ2-7; D is unclear. Trimming shortened V by 4 bases and J by 5 bases, and 9 bases separated the two germline ends. The CDR3 spans 12 residues. Germline V lookup: CDR1 SEHNR, CDR2 FQNEAQ (reference sequence). The CDR3 protein is CASSSSTHEQYF. For the CDR3, the DNA is TGTGCCAGCAGCTCCTCCACCCACGAGCAGTACTTC.

V usage is TRBV20-1 and J usage is TRBJ2-1; D may be TRBD1 (5 bases). Germline V gene data show CDR1 as DFQATT and CDR2 as SNEGSKA (reference sequence). Trimming took off 0 bases at V and 1 base at J, with 10 bases between the two ends. CDR3 length equals 15 residues. DNA of the CDR3: TGCAGTGCTAGAGATGGACACGGATCCTACAATGAGCAGTTCTTC. This sequence encodes CSARDGHGSYNEQFF.

This clonotype turned up a few times. This sequence joins TRBV20-1 and TRBJ2-3; tentative D call: TRBD2 (5 bases). Germline V gives CDR1 DFQATT, CDR2 SNEGSKA (reference sequence). The length of the CDR3 is 13 residues. V was clipped by 7 bases and J by 0 bases, with 11 bases between them. This chain's CDR3 is CSVPRTSTDTQYF. CDR3 nucleotides: TGCAGTGTTCCGAGGACTAGCACAGATACGCAGTATTTT.

This clonotype showed up many times. This chain connects TRBV18 to TRBJ2-7, with D perhaps TRBD1 (6 bases). Germline assignment: CDR1 KGHSH and CDR2 LQKENI. The CDR3 runs to 14 residues. Trimming took 0 bases from V and 3 from J, leaving 9 bases between them. The CDR3 region is CASSPPEQGYEQYF. The CDR3 DNA reads TGTGCCAGCTCACCACCGGAACAGGGCTACGAGCAGTACTTC.

The chain recombines TRBV29-1 with TRBJ1-1, with TRBD1 as a possible D gene (6 bases). V lost 4 bases, J lost 4 bases, and 13 bases lay in between. The CDR3 consists of 13 residues. Germline assignment: CDR1 SQVTM and CDR2 ANQGSEA. CDR3 sequence: CSVGLGAFTEAFF. In nucleotides, the CDR3 is TGCAGCGTTGGGCTGGGGGCTTTCACTGAAGCTTTCTTT.